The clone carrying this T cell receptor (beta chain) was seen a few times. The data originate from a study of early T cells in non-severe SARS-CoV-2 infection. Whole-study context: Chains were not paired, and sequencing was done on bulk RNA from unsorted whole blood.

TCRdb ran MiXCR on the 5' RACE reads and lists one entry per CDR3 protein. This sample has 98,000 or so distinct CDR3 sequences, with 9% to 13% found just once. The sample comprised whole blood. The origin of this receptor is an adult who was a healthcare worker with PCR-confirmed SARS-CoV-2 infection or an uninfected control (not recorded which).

The CDR3 region has the DNA TGTGCCAGCAGTCTCAGGGGGCTTGACTATGGCTACACCTTC. Translated: CASSLRGLDYGYTF. The chain links TRBV12-3 or TRBV12-4 to TRBJ1-2; 8 positions match TRBD1. CDR3 length equals 14 residues. Unmatched junction bases numbered 5, after V lost 5 bases and J lost 3 bases.